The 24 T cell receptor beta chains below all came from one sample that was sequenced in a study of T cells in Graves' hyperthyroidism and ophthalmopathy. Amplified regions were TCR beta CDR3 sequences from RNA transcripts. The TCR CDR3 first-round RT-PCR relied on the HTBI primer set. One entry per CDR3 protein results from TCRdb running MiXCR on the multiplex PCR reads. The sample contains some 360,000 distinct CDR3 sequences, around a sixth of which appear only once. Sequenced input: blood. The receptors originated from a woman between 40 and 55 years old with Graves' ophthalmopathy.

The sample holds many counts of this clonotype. CDR3 sequence reads: CASSDLRGPYTDTQYF. The CDR3, as DNA: TGTGCCAGCAGTGACTTGCGGGGCCCTTACACAGATACGCAGTATTTT. V gene TRBV6-4 combines with J gene TRBJ2-3; D is perhaps TRBD2 (6 bases). Germline lookup yields CDR1 MRHNA and CDR2 SNTAGT. The CDR3 has 16 residues. V was clipped by 1 base and J by 2 bases, with 13 bases between them.

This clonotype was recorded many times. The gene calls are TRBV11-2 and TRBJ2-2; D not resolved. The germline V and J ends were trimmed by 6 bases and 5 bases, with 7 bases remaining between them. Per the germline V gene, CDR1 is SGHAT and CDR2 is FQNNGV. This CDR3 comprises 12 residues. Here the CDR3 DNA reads TGTGCCAGCAGACATTTTACCGGGGAGCTGTTTTTT. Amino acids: CASRHFTGELFF.

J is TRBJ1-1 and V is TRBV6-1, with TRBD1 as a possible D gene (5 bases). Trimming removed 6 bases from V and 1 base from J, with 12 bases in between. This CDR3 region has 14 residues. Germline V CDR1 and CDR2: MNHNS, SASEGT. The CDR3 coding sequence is TGTGCCAGCAGCCCGGGACTGACGAACACTGAAGCTTTCTTT. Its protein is CASSPGLTNTEAFF.

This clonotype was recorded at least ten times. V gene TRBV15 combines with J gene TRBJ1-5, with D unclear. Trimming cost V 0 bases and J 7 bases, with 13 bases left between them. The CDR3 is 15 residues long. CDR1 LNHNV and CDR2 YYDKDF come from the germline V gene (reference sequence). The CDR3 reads CATSRDQAVWQPQHF. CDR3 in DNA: TGTGCCACCAGCAGAGATCAGGCAGTTTGGCAGCCCCAGCATTTT.

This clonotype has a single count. As DNA, the CDR3 is TGTGCCAGCAGTACAGGGGGCTTTAACTATGGCTACACCTTC. This encodes CASSTGGFNYGYTF. The gene calls are TRBV6-1 and TRBJ1-2; 9 bases are a match to TRBD1. Trimming took 5 bases from V and 1 from J; bases not matched to a gene: 2. Germline CDR1 is MNHNS and CDR2 is SASEGT. There are 14 residues in the CDR3.

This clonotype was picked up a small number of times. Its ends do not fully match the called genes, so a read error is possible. The chain's CDR3 is CASSLQENTEASF. CDR3 nucleotides: TGTGCCAGCAGTCTACAGGAGAACACTGAAGCTTCCTTT. This chain links TRBV28 with TRBJ1-1; tentatively, D is TRBD1 (5 bases). Germline-derived CDR1 and CDR2 are MDHEN and SYDVKM. This CDR3 has 13 amino acids.

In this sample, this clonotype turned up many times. In DNA, the CDR3 is TGTGCCAGCAGCTTTAATCGGCGGATTAATTCACCCCTCCACTTT. Translation: CASSFNRRINSPLHF. V is TRBV11-2 and J is TRBJ1-6; D is unclear. The CDR3 is 15 residues long. The germline V gene has CDR1 SGHAT and CDR2 FQNNGV. V was trimmed by 3 bases and J by 6 bases, leaving 12 bases between them.

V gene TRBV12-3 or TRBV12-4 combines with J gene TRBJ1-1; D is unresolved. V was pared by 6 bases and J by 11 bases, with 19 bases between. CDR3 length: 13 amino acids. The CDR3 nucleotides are TGTGCCAGCAGCCCCTACAGCGGTAGGTGGGCTTTCTTT. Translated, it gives CASSPYSGRWAFF.

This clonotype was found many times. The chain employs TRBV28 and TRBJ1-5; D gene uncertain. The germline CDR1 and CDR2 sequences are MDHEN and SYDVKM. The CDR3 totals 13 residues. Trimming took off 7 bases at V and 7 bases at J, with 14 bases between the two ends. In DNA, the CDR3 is TGTGCCAGCACCTTGGAGATCGGACAGCCCCAGCATTTT. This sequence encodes CASTLEIGQPQHF.

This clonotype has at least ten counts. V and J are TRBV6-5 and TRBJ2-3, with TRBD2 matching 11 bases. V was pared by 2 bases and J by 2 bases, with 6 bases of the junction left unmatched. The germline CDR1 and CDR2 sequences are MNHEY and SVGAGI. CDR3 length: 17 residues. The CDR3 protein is CASSYPGTSGNTDTQYF. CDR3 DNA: TGTGCCAGCAGTTACCCCGGGACTAGCGGCAACACAGATACGCAGTATTTT.

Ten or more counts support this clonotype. Here the CDR3 DNA reads TGTGCCAGCAGCTCGACCGGTTTACGGGACAGATCCTACGAGCAGTACTTC. Encoded protein: CASSSTGLRDRSYEQYF. The genes are TRBV7-6 and TRBJ2-7, with 7 bases matching TRBD1. CDR1 is SGHVS, CDR2 FNYEAQ, per germline. J gave up 1 base and V 4 bases, and 13 bases lay outside the gene matches. There are 17 residues in the CDR3.

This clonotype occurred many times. DNA for the CDR3: TGCAGTGCGCAGCCGCGGCCGTTGATGAACACTGAAGCTTTCTTT. The encoded protein is CSAQPRPLMNTEAFF. V is TRBV20-1 and J is TRBJ1-1, with D hard to call. Between the trimmed V and J ends, which lost 6 bases and 0 bases, there was a span of 17 bases. The CDR3 length is 15 residues. From germline, CDR1 is DFQATT and CDR2 SNEGSKA (reference sequence).

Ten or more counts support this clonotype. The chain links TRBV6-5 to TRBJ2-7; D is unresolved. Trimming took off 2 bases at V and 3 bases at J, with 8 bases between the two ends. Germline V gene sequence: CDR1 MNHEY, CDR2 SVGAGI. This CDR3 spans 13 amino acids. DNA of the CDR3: TGTGCCAGCAGTTACCCGGCAGTCTACGAGCAGTACTTC. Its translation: CASSYPAVYEQYF.

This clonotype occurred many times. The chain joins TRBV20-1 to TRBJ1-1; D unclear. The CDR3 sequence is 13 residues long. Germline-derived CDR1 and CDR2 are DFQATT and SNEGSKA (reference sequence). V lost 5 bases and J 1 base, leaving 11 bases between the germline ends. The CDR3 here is CSAGGFPNTEAFF. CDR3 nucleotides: TGCAGTGCTGGAGGGTTCCCGAACACTGAAGCTTTCTTT.

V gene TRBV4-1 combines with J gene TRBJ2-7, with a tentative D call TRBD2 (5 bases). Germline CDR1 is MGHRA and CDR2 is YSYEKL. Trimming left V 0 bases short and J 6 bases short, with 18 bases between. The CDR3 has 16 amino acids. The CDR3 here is CASSQDSRLPALEQYF. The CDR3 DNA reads TGCGCCAGCAGCCAAGATAGTCGACTACCAGCTCTCGAGCAGTACTTC.

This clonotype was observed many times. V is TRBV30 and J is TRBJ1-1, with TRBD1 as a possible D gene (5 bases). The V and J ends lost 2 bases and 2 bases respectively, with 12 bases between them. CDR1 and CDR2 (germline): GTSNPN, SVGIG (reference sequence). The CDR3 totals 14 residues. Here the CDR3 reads CAWSQGRSNTEAFF. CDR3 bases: TGTGCCTGGAGTCAGGGACGGTCTAACACTGAAGCTTTCTTT.

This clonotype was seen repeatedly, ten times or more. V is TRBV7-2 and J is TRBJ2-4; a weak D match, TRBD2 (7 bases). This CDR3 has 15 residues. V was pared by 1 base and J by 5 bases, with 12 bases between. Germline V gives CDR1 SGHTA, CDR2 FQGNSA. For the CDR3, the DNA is TGTGCCAGCAGCTTAGTAGGGGGGGCCGAAAACATTCAGTACTTC. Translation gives CASSLVGGAENIQYF.

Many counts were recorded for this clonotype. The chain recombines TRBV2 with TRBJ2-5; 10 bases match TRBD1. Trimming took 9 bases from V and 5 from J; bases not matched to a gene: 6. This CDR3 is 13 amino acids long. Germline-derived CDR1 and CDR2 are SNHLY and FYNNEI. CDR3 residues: CARGTGARETQYF. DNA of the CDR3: TGTGCCAGGGGGACAGGGGCCCGGGAGACCCAGTACTTC.

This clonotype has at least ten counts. CDR3 residues: CSATSKRTGRSYEQYF. The CDR3 DNA reads TGCAGTGCTACATCAAAAAGGACAGGACGATCCTACGAGCAGTACTTC. V gene TRBV20-1 combines with J gene TRBJ2-7; 7 bases are shared with TRBD1. This CDR3 has 16 residues. V dropped 4 bases and J dropped 1; count of bases not matched to a gene: 13. Germline V CDR1 and CDR2: DFQATT, SNEGSKA (reference sequence).

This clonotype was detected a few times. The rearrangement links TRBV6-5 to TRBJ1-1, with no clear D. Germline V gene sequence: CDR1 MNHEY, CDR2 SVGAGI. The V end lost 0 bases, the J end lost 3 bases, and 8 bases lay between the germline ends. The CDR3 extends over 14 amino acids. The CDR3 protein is CASSYSKAYTEAFF. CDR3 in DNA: TGTGCCAGCAGTTACTCGAAGGCGTACACTGAAGCTTTCTTT.

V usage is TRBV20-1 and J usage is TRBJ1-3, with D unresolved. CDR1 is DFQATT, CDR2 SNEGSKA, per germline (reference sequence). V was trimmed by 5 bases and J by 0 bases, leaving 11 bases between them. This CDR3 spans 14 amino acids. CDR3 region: CSAQDFHSGNTIYF. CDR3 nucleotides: TGCAGTGCTCAGGACTTCCACTCTGGAAACACCATATATTTT.

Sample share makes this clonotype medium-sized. The CDR3 spells CASRSGGAGSKTQYF. The CDR3 region has the DNA TGTGCCAGCAGGTCAGGGGGCGCGGGTTCAAAGACCCAGTACTTC. The chain joins TRBV12-3 or TRBV12-4 to TRBJ2-5, with 8 bases matching TRBD1. This CDR3 contains 15 residues. V shed 6 bases, J shed 6 bases, and the junction held 12 bases outside the gene matches.

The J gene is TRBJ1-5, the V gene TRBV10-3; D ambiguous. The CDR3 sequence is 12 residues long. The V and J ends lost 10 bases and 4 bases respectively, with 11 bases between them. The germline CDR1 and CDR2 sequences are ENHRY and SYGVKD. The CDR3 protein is CATSSRNQPQHF. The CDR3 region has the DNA TGTGCCACCTCAAGCAGAAATCAGCCCCAGCATTTT.

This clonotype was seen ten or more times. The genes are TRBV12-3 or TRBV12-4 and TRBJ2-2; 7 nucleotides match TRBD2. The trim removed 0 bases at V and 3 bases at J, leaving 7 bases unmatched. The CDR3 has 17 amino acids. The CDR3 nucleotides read TGTGCCAGCAGTTTAGCGCTAAGCGGGACCTACACCGGGGAGCTGTTTTTT. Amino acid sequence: CASSLALSGTYTGELFF.